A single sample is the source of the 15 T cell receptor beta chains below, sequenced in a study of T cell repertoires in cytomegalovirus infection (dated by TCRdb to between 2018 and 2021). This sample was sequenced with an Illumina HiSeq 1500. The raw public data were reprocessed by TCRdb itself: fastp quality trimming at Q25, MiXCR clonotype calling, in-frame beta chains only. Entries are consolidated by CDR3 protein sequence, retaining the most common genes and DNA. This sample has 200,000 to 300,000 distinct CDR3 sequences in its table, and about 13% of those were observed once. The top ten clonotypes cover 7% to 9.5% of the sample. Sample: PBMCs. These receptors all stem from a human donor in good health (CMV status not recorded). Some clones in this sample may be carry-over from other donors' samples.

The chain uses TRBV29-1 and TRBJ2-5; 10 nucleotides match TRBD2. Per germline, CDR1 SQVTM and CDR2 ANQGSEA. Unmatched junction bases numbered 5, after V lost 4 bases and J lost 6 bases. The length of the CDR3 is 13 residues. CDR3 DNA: TGCAGCGTTGGAGCTAGCGGGAGTAAGACCCAGTACTTC. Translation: CSVGASGSKTQYF. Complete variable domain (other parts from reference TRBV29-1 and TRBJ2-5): SAVISQKPSRDICQRGTSLTIQCQVDSQVTMMFWYRQQPGQSLTLIATANQGSEATYESGFVIDKFPISRPNLTFSTLTVSNMSPEDSSIYLCSVGASGSKTQYFGPGTRLLVL.

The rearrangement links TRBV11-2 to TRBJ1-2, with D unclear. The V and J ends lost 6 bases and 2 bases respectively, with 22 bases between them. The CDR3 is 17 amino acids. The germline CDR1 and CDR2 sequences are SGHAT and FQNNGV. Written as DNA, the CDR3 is TGTGCCAGCAGTATCACAACTGGTGGAGCGGGCAACTATGGCTACACCTTC. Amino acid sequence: CASSITTGGAGNYGYTF.

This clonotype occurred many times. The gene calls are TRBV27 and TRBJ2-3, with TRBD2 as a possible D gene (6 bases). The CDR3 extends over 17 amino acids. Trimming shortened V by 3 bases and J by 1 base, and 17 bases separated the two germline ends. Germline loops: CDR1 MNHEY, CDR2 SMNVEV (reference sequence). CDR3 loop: CASSFLSSAYRTDTQYF. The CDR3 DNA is TGTGCCAGCAGTTTCCTGTCTAGCGCCTACCGCACAGATACGCAGTATTTT.

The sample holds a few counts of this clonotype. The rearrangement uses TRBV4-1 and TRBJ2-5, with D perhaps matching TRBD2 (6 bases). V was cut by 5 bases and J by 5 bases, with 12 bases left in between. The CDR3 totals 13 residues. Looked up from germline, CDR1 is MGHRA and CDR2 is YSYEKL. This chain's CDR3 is CASSGAGSETQYF. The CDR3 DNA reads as TGCGCCAGCAGCGGTGCGGGGTCTGAGACCCAGTACTTC.

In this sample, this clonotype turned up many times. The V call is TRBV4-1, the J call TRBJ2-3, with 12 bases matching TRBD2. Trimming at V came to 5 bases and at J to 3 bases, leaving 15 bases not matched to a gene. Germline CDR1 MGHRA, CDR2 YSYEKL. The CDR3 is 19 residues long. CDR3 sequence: CASSGSTSGRSERTDTQYF. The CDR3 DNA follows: TGCGCCAGCAGCGGATCGACTAGCGGGAGAAGTGAGAGGACAGATACGCAGTATTTT.

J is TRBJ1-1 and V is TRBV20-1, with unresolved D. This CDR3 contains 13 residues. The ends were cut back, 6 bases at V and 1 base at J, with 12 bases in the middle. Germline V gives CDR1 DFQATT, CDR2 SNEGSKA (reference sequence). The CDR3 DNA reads TGCAGTGCGGTTTGGGCGAAGAACACTGAAGCTTTCTTT. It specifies CSAVWAKNTEAFF.

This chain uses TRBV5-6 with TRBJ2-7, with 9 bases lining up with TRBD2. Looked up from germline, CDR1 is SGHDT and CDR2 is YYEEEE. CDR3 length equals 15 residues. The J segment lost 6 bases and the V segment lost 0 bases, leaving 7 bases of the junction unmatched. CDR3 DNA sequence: TGTGCCAGCAGCTTGGAAGTAGCGGGAGCTATCGAGCAGTACTTC. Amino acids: CASSLEVAGAIEQYF.

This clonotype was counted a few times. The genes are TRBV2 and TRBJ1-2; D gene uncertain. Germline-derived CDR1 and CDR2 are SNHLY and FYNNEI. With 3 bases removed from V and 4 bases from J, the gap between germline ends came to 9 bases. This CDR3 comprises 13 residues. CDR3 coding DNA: TGTGCCAGCAGTGAGGCCGTCTCCTATGGCTACACCTTC. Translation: CASSEAVSYGYTF.

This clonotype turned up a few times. CDR3 nucleotide sequence: TGTGCCAGCAGTTTGGACAGGCCCTGGCCCCAGCATTTT. Translating it yields CASSLDRPWPQHF. The genes are TRBV12-3 or TRBV12-4 and TRBJ1-5, with 7 nucleotides matching TRBD1. This CDR3 is built from 13 residues. Trimming cost V 3 bases and J 9 bases; bases outside gene matches: 5.

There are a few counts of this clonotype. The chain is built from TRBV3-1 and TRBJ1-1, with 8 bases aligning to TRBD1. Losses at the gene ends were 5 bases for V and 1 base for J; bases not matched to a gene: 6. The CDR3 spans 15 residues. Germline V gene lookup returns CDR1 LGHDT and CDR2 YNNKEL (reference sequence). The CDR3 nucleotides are TGTGCCAGCAGCGCCGGACAGGGAACGAACACTGAAGCTTTCTTT. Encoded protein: CASSAGQGTNTEAFF. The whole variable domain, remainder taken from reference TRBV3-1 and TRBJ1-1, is DTAVSQTPKYLVTQMGNDKSIKCEQNLGHDTMYWYKQDSKKFLKIMFSYNNKELIINETVPNRFSPKSPDKAHLNLHINSLELGDSAVYFCASSAGQGTNTEAFFGQGTRLTVV.

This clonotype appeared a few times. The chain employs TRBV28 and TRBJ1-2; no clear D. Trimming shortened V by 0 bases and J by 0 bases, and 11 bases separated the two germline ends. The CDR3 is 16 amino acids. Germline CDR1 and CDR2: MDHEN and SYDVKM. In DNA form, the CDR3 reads TGTGCCAGCAGTTTATGGGGGAGGAACTCTAACTATGGCTACACCTTC. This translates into CASSLWGRNSNYGYTF.

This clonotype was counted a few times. The CDR3: CAIGWGDSSGANVLTF. The CDR3 DNA reads TGTGCCATCGGGTGGGGAGATTCCTCTGGGGCCAACGTCCTGACTTTC. The J gene is TRBJ2-6, the V gene TRBV10-3; D may be TRBD2 (5 bases). The CDR3 spans 16 residues. From germline, CDR1 is ENHRY and CDR2 SYGVKD. Trimming cost V 8 bases and J 0 bases, with 14 bases left between them.

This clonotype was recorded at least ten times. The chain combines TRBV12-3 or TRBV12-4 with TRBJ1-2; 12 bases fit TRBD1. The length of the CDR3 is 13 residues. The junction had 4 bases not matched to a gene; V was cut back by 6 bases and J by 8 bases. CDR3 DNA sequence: TGTGCCAGCAGGGCCGGGACAGGGGGCGGCTACACCTTC. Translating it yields CASRAGTGGGYTF.

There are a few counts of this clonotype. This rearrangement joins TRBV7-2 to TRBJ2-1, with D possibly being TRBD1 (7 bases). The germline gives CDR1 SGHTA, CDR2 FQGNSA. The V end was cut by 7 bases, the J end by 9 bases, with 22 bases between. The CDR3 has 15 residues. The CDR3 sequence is CASTLAVQQGGEQFF. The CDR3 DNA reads TGTGCCAGCACTTTAGCGGTCCAGCAGGGGGGTGAGCAGTTCTTC.

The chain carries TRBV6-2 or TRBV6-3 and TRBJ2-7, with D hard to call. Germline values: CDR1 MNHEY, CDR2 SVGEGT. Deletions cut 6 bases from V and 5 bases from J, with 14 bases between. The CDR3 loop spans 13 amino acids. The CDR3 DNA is TGTGCCAGCAGCCCCACGGGTTACGACGAGCAGTACTTC. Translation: CASSPTGYDEQYF.